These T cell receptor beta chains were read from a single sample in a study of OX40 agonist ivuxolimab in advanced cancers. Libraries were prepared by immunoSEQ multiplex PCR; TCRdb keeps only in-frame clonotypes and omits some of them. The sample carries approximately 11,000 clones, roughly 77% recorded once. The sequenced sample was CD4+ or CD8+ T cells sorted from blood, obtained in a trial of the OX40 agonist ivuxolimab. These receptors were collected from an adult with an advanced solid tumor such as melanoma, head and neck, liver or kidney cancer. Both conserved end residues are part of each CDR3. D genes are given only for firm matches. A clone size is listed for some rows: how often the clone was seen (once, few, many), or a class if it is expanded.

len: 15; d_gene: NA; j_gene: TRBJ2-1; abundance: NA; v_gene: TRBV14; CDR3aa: CASSQLGDSYNEQFF; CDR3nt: TGTGCCAGCAGCCAATTAGGGGACTCCTACAATGAGCAGTTCTTC
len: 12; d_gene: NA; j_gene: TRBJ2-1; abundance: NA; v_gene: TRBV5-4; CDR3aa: CAGGSSYNEQFF; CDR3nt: TGTGCCGGAGGGAGCTCCTACAATGAGCAGTTCTTC
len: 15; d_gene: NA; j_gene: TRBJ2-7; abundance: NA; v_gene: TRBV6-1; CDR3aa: CASSVMAGESYEQYF; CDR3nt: TGTGCCAGCAGTGTTATGGCAGGCGAATCCTACGAGCAGTACTTC
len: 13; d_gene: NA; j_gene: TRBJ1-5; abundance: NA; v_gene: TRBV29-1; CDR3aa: CSVGGPLNQPQHF; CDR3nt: TGCAGCGTTGGAGGACCCCTAAATCAGCCCCAGCATTTT
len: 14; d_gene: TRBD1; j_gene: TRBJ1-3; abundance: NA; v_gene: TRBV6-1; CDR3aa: CASRQGALGNTIYF; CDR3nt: TGTGCCAGCAGACAGGGGGCTCTTGGAAACACCATATATTTT
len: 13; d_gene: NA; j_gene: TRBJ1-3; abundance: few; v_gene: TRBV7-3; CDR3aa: CASSAGAGNTIYF; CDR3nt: TGTGCCAGCAGCGCAGGGGCTGGAAACACCATATATTTT
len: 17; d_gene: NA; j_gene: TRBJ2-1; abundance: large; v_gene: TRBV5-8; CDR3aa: CASSWQGLEFAYNEQFF; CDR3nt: TGTGCCAGCAGCTGGCAAGGACTGGAGTTCGCCTACAATGAGCAGTTCTTC
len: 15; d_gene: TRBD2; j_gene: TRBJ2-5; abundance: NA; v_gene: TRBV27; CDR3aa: CASSFGGSNEETQYF; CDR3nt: TGTGCCAGCAGTTTCGGGGGGTCCAATGAAGAGACCCAGTACTTC
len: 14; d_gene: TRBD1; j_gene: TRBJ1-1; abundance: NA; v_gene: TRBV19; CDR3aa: CASSIATGGAEAFF; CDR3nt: TGTGCCAGTAGTATCGCCACAGGGGGTGCTGAAGCTTTCTTT
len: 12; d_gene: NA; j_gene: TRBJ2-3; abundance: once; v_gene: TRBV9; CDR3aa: CASGGGTDTQYF; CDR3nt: TGTGCCAGCGGGGGAGGCACAGATACGCAGTATTTT
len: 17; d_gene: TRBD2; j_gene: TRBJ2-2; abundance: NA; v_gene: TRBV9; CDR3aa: CASQSRVSGGNTGELFF; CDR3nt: TGTGCCAGCCAATCAAGGGTCTCGGGGGGTAACACCGGGGAGCTGTTTTTT
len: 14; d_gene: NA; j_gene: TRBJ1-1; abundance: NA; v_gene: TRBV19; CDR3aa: CASSMMGAVTEAFF; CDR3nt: TGTGCCAGTAGTATGATGGGGGCAGTGACTGAAGCTTTCTTT
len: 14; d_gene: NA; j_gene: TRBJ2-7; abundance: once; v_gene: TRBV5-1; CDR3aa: CASSLVTVDREQYF; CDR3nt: TGCGCCAGCAGCTTGGTCACGGTAGATCGCGAGCAGTACTTC
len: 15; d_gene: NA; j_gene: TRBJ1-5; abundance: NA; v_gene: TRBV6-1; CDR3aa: CASSGDIYSNQPQHF; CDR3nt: TGTGCCAGCAGTGGTGACATTTATAGCAATCAGCCCCAGCATTTT
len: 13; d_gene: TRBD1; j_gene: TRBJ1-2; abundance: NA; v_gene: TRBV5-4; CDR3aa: CASSFQGAWGYTF; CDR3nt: TGTGCCAGCAGCTTTCAGGGGGCTTGGGGCTACACCTTC
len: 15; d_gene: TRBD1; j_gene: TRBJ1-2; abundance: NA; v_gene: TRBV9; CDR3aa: CASSKKTGYDYGYTF; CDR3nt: TGTGCCAGCAGCAAGAAGACAGGGTATGACTATGGCTACACCTTC
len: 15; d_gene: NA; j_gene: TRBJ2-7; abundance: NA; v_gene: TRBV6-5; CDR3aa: CASSWAALPSYEQYF; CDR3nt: TGTGCCAGCAGTTGGGCCGCCTTACCCTCATACGAGCAGTACTTC
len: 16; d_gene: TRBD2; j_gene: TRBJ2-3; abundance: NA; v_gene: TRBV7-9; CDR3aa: CASSLGLAGSTDTQYF; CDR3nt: TGTGCCAGCAGCTTAGGACTAGCGGGGAGCACAGATACGCAGTATTTT
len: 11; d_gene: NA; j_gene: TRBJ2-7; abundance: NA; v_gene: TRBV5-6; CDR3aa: CASSPSYEQYF; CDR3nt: TGTGCCAGCAGCCCCAGTTACGAGCAGTACTTC
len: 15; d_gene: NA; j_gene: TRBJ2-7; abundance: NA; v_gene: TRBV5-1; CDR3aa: CASSLDATGSYEQYF; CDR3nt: TGCGCCAGCAGCTTGGATGCGACAGGATCCTACGAGCAGTACTTC
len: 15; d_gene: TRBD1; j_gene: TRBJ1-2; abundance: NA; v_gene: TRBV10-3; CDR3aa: CAISEPGQLTYGYTF; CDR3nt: TGTGCCATCAGTGAGCCGGGACAGCTCACCTATGGCTACACCTTC
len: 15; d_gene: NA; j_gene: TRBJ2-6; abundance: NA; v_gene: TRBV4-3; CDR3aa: CASSPLYPGANVLTF; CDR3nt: TGCGCCAGCAGCCCTTTATATCCAGGGGCCAACGTCCTGACTTTC
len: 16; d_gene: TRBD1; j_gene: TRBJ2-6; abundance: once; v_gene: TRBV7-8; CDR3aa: CASSPRQGAGANVLTF; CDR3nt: TGTGCCAGCAGCCCCAGACAGGGGGCTGGGGCCAACGTCCTGACTTTC
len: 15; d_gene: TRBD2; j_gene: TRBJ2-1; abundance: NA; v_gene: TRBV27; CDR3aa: CASNLGLAGGTEQFF; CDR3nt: TGTGCCAGCAACTTGGGACTAGCGGGAGGGACTGAGCAGTTCTTC
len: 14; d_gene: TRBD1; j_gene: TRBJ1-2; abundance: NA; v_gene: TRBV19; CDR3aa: CASRRTGEDYGYTF; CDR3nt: TGTGCCAGTAGGAGGACAGGGGAAGACTATGGCTACACCTTC
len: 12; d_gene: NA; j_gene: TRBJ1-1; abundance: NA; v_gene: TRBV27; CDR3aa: CATTKDGLEAFF; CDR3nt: TGTGCCACTACTAAGGACGGACTTGAAGCTTTCTTT
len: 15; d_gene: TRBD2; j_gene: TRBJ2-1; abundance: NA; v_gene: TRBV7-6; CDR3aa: CASSLSGTSYNEQFF; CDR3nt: TGTGCCAGCAGCCTTAGCGGGACCTCCTACAATGAGCAGTTCTTC
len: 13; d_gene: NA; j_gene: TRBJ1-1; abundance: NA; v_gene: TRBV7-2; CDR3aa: CASSFFVRERAFF; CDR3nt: TGTGCCAGCAGCTTCTTCGTTCGGGAAAGAGCTTTCTTT
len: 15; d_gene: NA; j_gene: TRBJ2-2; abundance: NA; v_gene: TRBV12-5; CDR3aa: CASGPPNTGTGELFF; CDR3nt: TGTGCTAGTGGTCCCCCCAACACAGGCACCGGGGAGCTGTTTTTT
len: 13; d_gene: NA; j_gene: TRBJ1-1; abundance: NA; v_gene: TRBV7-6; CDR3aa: CASSSGLKVEAFF; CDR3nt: TGTGCCAGCAGCTCAGGACTCAAGGTTGAAGCTTTCTTT
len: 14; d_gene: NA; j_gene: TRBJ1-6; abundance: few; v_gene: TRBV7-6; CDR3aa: CASSLSGVDSPLHF; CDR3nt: TGTGCCAGCAGCTTATCGGGAGTGGATTCACCCCTCCACTTT
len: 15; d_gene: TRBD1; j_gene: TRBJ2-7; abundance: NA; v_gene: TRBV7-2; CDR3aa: CASSSPGQGTYEQYF; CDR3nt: TGTGCCAGCAGCTCGCCGGGACAGGGGACCTACGAGCAGTACTTC
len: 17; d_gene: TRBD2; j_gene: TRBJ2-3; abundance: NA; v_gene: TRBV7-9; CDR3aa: CASSLAGRERSTDTQYF; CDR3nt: TGTGCCAGCAGCTTAGCGGGGCGGGAGCGGAGCACAGATACGCAGTATTTT
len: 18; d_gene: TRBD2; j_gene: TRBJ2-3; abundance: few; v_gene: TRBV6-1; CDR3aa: CASRGLLAGAGGTDTQYF; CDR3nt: TGTGCCAGCCGTGGTCTACTAGCGGGAGCGGGAGGCACAGATACGCAGTATTTT
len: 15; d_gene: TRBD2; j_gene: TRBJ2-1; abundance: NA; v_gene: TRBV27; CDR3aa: CASSSTSGGAFEQFF; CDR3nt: TGTGCCAGCAGTTCGACTAGCGGGGGGGCCTTTGAGCAGTTCTTC
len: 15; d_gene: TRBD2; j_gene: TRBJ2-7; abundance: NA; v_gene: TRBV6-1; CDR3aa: CASSEGTSGPYEQYF; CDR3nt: TGTGCCAGCAGTGAAGGGACTAGCGGGCCCTACGAGCAGTACTTC
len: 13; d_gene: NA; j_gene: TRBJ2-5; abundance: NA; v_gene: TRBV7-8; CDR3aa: CASSLGGGETQYF; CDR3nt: TGTGCCAGCAGCTTGGGGGGTGGTGAGACCCAGTACTTC
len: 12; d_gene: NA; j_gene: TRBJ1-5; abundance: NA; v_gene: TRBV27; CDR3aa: CASSLPDQPQHF; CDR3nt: TGTGCCAGCAGCCTCCCTGATCAGCCCCAGCATTTT
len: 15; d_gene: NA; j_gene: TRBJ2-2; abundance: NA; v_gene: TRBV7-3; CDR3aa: CASSARGGVSEELFF; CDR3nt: TGTGCCAGCAGCGCCCGAGGGGGGGTCAGTGAGGAGCTGTTTTTT
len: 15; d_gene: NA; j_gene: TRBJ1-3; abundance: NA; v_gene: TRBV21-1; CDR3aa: CASSNGGVGGNTIYF; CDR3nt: TGTGCCAGCAGCAACGGGGGGGTGGGTGGAAACACCATATATTTT
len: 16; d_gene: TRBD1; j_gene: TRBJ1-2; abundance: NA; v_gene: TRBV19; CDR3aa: CASSPGQGDGLYGYTF; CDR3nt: TGTGCCAGTAGTCCGGGACAGGGAGACGGATTGTACGGCTACACCTTC
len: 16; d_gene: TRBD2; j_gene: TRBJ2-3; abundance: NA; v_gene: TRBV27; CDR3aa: CATWTSGGPSTDTQYF; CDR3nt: TGTGCCACTTGGACTAGCGGGGGACCTAGCACAGATACGCAGTATTTT
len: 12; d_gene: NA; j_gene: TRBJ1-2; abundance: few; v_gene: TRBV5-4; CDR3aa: CASSIQGYGYTF; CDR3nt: TGTGCCAGCAGCATCCAGGGTTATGGCTACACCTTC
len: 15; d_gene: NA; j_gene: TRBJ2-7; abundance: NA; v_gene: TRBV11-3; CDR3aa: CASSLEWGPSGEQYF; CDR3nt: TGTGCCAGCAGCTTAGAGTGGGGGCCCAGTGGCGAGCAGTACTTC
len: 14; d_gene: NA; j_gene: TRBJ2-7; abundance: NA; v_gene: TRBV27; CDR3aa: CASSLMGSSYEQYF; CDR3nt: TGTGCCAGCTCCCTTATGGGTTCCTCCTACGAGCAGTACTTC
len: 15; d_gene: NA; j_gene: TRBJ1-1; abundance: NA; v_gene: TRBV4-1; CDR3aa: CASSQEGQMNTEAFF; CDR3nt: TGCGCCAGCAGCCAAGAGGGTCAAATGAACACTGAAGCTTTCTTT
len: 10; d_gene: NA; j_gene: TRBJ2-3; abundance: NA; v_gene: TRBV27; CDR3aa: CASRGGTQYF; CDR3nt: TGTGCCAGCAGAGGAGGTACGCAGTATTTT
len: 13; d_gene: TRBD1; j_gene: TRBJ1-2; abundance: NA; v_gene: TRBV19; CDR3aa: CASSTTGGRGYTF; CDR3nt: TGTGCCAGTAGTACAACAGGGGGCCGTGGCTACACCTTC
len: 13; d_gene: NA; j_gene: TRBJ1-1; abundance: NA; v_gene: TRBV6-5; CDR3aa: CASSYSGRAEAFF; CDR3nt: TGTGCCAGCAGTTACTCGGGCAGGGCTGAAGCTTTCTTT
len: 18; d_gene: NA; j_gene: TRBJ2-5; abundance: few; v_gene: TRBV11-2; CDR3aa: CAVSPAEDGGGLQETQYF; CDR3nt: TGTGCCGTCTCTCCGGCTGAGGACGGAGGGGGGCTTCAAGAGACCCAGTACTTC
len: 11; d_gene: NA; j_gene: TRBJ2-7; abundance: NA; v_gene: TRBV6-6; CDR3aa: CASSYTGEQYF; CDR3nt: TGTGCCAGCAGTTACACAGGAGAGCAGTACTTC